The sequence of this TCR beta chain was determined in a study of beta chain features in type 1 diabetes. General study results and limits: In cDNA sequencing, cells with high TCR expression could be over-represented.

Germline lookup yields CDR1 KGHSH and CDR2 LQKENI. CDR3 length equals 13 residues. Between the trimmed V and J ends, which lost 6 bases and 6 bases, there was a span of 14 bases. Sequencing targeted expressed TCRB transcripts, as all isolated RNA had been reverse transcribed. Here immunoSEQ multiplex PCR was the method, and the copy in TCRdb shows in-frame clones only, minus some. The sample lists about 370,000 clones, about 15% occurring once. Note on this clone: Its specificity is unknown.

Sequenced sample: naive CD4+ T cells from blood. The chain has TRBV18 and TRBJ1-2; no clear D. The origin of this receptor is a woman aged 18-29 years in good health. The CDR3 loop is CASSPSEQNGYTF. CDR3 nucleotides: TGTGCCAGCTCCCCTTCGGAACAGAATGGCTACACCTTC.